This TCR beta chain comes out of a study of blood T cell repertoires in COVID-19. Germline CDR1 and CDR2: GTSNPN and SVGIG (reference sequence). Trimming shortened V by 4 bases and J by 4 bases, and 13 bases separated the two germline ends. CDR3 length equals 13 residues. Researchers sorted participants into cohorts using their self-reported clinical history. It was within 2 weeks before study entry that exposed participants met a COVID-19 case. Data came from immunoSEQ multiplex PCR; TCRdb stores just in-frame clones and leaves some out. This sample has about 320,000 clones, with 85% found just once.

J is TRBJ2-5 and V is TRBV30, with D hard to call. The sequenced sample consisted of PBMCs or T cells enriched from blood (not recorded which). The clonotype comes from a woman in her thirties who had been exposed to COVID-19. The CDR3 loop is CAWKIARLETQYF. CDR3 sequence (DNA): TGTGCCTGGAAGATAGCCCGGCTAGAGACCCAGTACTTC.